Listed here is a single T cell receptor beta chain. The antigen this receptor binds is unknown. Nothing much larger sits one base from this clone, and base qualities are not available. This sample was taken from a study of blood T cells in healthy people across ages (dated by TCRdb to between 2015 and 2016). For the wider study: In model experiments, roughly one uniquely barcoded TCR beta cDNA molecule per two T cells was captured by template switching. The study measured age-related changes in TCR beta repertoire diversity using deep sequencing normalized with unique cDNA molecular identifiers. The donors were divided into four age groups: young (average around 16 years), middle-aged (about 41), aged (about 60) and long-lived (more than 75). To avoid experimental bias, donors of different ages were randomly spread across the sequencing lanes. The study analyzed two additional independent replicas of 1 million unique cDNA reads from the same blood draw for two donors, one aged 18 to 30 and one aged 80 or older. Broad study findings and their caveats: Total diversity estimates from one million sequenced T cells were considered lower bounds and underestimates. There was a strong correlation between observed TCR beta diversity and the percentage of naive T cells measured by flow cytometry. Since profiling was done on bulk unsorted PBMCs, naive and antigen-experienced compartments could not be conclusively compared. Compared with the aged group, the long-lived group had more naive CD4+ T cells, fewer expanded clones and increased TCR diversity, suggesting age selection. Because the CMV infection status of the donors was unknown, age-related changes in expanded clonotypes may potentially have been confounded. As age increased, observed TCR beta diversity per million T cells dropped in a roughly linear way, and a significant reduction was already evident by age 40.

Receptors were amplified or captured by 5' RACE. Sequencing used an Illumina HiSeq 2500. A second PCR of roughly 7 to 11 cycles was run with a J-beta primer mix and a sample-barcoded 5' primer. Each TCR beta cDNA molecule received a unique molecular identifier from a template-switch 5' adaptor carrying 12 random nucleotides. Each sample yielded at least 2.5 million CDR3-containing paired-end reads. First-strand cDNA synthesis was performed from all RNA using the Mint cDNA synthesis kit, with priming by a TRBC-specific oligonucleotide. All cDNA was treated with uracil-DNA glycosylase and then went through a first 18-cycle PCR with the universal primers M1SS and BC2_uni_R. The authors' pipeline ran thus. Normalization of each sample was performed by random selection of 1 million high-quality reads, each carrying a distinct molecular identifier. Instead of being binned into consensus sequences, reads with shared molecular identifiers were discarded. MiTCR, with a Q25 quality threshold and the strictest error-elimination algorithm, was used for CDR3 identification, clonotype clustering and error correction. Lower-bound total TCR beta diversity was estimated with a nonparametric unseen species model using Euler transformation. TCRdb reprocessed the public reads (quality trimming at Q25 with fastp, clone calling with MiXCR) and kept in-frame beta chains. Entries that share a CDR3 protein sequence are merged under the most common genes and DNA. Here the V and J calls rest on TCRdb's processing, not on the authors' analysis. The sample table records over a million distinct CDR3 sequences; 42% of these occur just once. Approximately 4.1% of the sample lies in the top ten.

Trimming removed 2 bases from V and 3 bases from J, leaving 14 bases between the germline ends. The CDR3 sequence holds 15 residues, the cysteine and phenylalanine included. Only the CDR3 portion is preserved as DNA: 45 bases, with reading frame beginning at the first base. Via the germline V gene (reference sequence), CDR1 is LNHDA and CDR2 SQIVND. The roughly 39 donors, aged about 6 to 95 years, were systemically healthy Caucasian individuals from Russia. Each donor gave approximately 10 milliliters of peripheral blood, collected into EDTA-treated Vacutainer tubes. Ficoll-Paque density-gradient centrifugation was used to isolate PBMCs, with at least 6 million per sample. Trizol reagent was used to extract total RNA from the PBMCs, yielding at least 5.5 micrograms per sample. Naive CD45RAhigh/CD27high T cell percentages were measured by flow cytometry on a PBMC aliquot from every donor.

The chain uses TRBV19 and TRBJ2-7; TRBD1 is perhaps the D gene, given 6 matching bases. The sequence was collected from a woman aged 18-30 years in good health. The sequencing sample was made of blood. The CDR3 protein sequence reads: CASSISQGNFYEQYF. The bases are TGTGCCAGTAGTATATCGCAGGGGAACTTCTACGAGCAGTACTTC.